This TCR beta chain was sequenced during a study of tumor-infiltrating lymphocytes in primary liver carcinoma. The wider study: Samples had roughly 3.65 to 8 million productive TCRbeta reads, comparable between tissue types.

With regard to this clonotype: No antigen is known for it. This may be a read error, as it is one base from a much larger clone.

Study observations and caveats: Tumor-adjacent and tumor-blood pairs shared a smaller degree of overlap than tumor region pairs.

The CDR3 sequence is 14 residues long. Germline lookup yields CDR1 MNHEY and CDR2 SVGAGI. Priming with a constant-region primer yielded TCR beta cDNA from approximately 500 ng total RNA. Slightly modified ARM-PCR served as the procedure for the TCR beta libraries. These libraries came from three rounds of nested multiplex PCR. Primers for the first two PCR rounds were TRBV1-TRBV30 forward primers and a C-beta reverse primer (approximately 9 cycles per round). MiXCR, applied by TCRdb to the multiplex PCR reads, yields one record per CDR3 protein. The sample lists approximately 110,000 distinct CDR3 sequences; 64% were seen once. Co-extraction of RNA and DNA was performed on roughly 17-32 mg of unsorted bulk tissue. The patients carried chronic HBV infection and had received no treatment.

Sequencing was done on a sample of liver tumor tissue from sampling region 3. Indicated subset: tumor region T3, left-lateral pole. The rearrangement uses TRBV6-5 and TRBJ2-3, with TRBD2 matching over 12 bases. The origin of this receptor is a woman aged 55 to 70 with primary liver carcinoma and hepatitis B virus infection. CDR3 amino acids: CAPGASGRAGTLYF. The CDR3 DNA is TGTGCCCCGGGGGCTAGCGGGAGGGCGGGTACGCTGTATTTT.